This T cell receptor (beta chain) stems from a study of T cells in Graves' hyperthyroidism and ophthalmopathy. Study-level information: Peripheral blood was collected at initial diagnosis, before any treatment.

Study-wide findings and caveats: Blood held most thyroid clonotypes expanded above 0.001 frequency.

Ophthalmopathy patients all had a Clinical Activity Score of at least 3, a NOSPECS grade of at least 4 and disease under 3 months old. PBMCs were obtained from over 8.5 ml fresh peripheral blood. Amplified TCR beta CDR3 regions came from RNA transcripts. First-round RT-PCR with HTBI primers amplified the TCR CDR3 region. TCRdb itself ran the multiplex PCR reads through MiXCR, one entry per CDR3 protein. Of 500,000 to 650,000 distinct CDR3 sequences listed, over 15% were seen once; the top ten hold under 20%. Concerning this clonotype: Its antigen is currently unknown.

This CDR3 has 15 amino acids. Trimming cost V 7 bases and J 4 bases, with 19 bases left between them. Looked up from germline, CDR1 is SGHTA and CDR2 is FQGNSA. The source of this sequence is a young woman with Graves' ophthalmopathy. The V call is TRBV7-2, the J call TRBJ1-1; a weak D match, TRBD1 (5 bases). Sequencing input: blood. CDR3 loop: CASTPPGGVVTEAFF. The CDR3 bases are TGTGCCAGCACCCCCCCGGGGGGTGTGGTCACTGAAGCTTTCTTT.